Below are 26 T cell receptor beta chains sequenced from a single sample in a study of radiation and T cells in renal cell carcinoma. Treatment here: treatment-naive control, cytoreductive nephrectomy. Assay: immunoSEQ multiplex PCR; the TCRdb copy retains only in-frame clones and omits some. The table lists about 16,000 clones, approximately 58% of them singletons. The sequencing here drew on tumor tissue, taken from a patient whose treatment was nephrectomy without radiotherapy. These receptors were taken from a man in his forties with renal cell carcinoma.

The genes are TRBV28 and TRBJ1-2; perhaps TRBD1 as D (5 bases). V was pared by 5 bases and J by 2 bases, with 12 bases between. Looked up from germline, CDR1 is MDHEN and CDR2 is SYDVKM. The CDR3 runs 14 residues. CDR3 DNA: TGTGCCAGCAGTGTGTTGGGGGGGAACTATGGCTACACCTTC. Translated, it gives CASSVLGGNYGYTF.

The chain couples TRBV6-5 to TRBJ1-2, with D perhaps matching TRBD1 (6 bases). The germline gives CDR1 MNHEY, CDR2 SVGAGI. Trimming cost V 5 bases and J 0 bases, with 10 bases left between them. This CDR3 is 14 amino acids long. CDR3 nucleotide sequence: TGTGCCAGCAGTAGACAGGCAGCTAACTATGGCTACACCTTC. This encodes CASSRQAANYGYTF.

For the CDR3, the DNA is TGTGCCAGCAGTGATTGGACTGTGGTTGCCAAAAACATTCAGTACTTC. It translates to CASSDWTVVAKNIQYF. This chain joins TRBV6-1 and TRBJ2-4; D perhaps matches TRBD2 (5 bases). With 3 bases removed from V and 1 base from J, the gap between germline ends came to 13 bases. The germline V gene has CDR1 MNHNS and CDR2 SASEGT. The CDR3 is 16 amino acids.

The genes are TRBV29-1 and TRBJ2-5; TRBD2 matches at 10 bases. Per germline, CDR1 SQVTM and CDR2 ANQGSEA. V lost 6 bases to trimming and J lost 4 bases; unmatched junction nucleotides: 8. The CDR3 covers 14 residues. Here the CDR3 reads CSVHSGGAVETQYF. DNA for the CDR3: TGCAGCGTCCACAGCGGGGGGGCCGTAGAGACCCAGTACTTC.

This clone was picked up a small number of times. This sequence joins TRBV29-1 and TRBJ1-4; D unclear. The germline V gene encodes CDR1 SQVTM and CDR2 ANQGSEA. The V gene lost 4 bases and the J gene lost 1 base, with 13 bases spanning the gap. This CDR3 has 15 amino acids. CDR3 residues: CSVGPKGGTNEKLFF. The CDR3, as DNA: TGCAGCGTTGGGCCAAAAGGTGGAACTAATGAAAAACTGTTTTTT.

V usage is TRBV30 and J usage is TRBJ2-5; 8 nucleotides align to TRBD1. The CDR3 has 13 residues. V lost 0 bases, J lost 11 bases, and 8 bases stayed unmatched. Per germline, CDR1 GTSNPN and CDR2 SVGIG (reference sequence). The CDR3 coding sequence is TGTGCCTGGAGTGTAGGGACAGGTGAAGGGCAGTACTTC. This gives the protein CAWSVGTGEGQYF.

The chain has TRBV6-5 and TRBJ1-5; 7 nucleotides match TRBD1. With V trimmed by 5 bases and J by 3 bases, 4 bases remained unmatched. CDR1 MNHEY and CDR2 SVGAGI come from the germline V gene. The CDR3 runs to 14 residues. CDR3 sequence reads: CASSRDRYNQPQHF. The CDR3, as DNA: TGTGCCAGCAGTCGGGACAGATACAATCAGCCCCAGCATTTT.

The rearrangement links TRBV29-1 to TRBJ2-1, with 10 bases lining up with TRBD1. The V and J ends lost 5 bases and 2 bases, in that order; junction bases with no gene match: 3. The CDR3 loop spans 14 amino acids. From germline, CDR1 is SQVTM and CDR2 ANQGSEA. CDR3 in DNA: TGCAGCGTTAGGGACAGGGGCCCCTACAATGAGCAGTTCTTC. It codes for CSVRDRGPYNEQFF.

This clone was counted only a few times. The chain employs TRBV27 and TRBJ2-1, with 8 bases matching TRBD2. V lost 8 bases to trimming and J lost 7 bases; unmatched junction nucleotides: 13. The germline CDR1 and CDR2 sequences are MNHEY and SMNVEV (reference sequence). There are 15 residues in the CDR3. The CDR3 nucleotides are TGTGCCAGCCAGTCGGGAGGGGGGTCAGGGAATGAGCAGTTCTTC. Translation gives CASQSGGGSGNEQFF.

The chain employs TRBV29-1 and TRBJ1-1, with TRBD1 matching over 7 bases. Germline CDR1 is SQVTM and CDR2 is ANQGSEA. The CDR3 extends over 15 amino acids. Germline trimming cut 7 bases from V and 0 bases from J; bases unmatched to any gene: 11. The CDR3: CSALDPGTVNTEAFF. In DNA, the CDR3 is TGCAGCGCATTAGACCCCGGGACAGTGAACACTGAAGCTTTCTTT.

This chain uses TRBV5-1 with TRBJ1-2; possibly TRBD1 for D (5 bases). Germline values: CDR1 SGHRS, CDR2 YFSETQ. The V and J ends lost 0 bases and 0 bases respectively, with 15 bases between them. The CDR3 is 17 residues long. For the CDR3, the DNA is TGCGCCAGCAGCTTGGATCCGCAAAAGACAGCTAACTATGGCTACACCTTC. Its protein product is CASSLDPQKTANYGYTF.

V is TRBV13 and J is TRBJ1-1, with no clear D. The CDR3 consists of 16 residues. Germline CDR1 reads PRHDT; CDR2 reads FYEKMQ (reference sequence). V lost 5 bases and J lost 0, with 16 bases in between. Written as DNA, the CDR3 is TGTGCCAGCAGCGACTTAACTGGGCGAATGAACACTGAAGCTTTCTTT. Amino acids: CASSDLTGRMNTEAFF.

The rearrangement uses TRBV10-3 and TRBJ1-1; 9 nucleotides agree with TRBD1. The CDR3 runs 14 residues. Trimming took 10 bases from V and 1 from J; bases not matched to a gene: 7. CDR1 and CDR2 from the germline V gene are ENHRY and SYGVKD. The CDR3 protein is CATTTGGPNTEAFF. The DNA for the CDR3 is TGTGCCACCACAACAGGGGGCCCGAACACTGAAGCTTTCTTT.

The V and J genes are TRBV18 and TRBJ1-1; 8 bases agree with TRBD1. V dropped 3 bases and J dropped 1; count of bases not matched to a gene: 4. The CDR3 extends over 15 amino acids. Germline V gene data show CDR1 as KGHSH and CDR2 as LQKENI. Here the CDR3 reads CASSPQTGGNTEAFF. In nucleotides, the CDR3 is TGTGCCAGCTCACCTCAAACAGGGGGGAACACTGAAGCTTTCTTT.

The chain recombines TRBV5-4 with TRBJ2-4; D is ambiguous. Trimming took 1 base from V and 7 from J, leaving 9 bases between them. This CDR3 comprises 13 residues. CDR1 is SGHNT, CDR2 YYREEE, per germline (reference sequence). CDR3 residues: CASSLSETNIQYF. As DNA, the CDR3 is TGTGCCAGCAGCTTGTCCGAAACCAACATTCAGTACTTC. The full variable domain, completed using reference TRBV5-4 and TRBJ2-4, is ETGVTQSPTHLIKTRGQQVTLRCSSQSGHNTVSWYQQALGQGPQFIFQYYREEENGRGNFPPRFSGLQFPNYSSELNVNALELDDSALYLCASSLSETNIQYFGAGTRLSVL.

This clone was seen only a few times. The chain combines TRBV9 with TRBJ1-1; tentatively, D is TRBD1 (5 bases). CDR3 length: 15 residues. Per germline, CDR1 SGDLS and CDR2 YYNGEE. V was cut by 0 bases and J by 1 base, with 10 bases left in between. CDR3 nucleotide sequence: TGTGCCAGCAGCGTAGAGGGCAGGGCGAACACTGAAGCTTTCTTT. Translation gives CASSVEGRANTEAFF.

The CDR3 nucleotides read TGCGCCAGCAGCCCGGGGGGGCAACAAGAGACCCAGTACTTC. Protein sequence: CASSPGGQQETQYF. The genes are TRBV5-1 and TRBJ2-5; 8 nucleotides agree with TRBD2. Looked up from germline, CDR1 is SGHRS and CDR2 is YFSETQ. V dropped 4 bases and J dropped 2; count of bases not matched to a gene: 4. CDR3 length equals 14 residues.

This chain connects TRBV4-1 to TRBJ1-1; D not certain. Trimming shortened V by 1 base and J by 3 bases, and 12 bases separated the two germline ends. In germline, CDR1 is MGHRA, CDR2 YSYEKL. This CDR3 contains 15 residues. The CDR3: CASSQGGQPHTEAFF. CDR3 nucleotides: TGCGCCAGCAGCCAAGGAGGTCAGCCACACACTGAAGCTTTCTTT.

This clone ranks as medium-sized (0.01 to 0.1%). The CDR3 nucleotides read TGCGCCAGCAGTGAGGTAGCCCCGAGTAGACAAGAGACCCAGTACTTC. This codes for CASSEVAPSRQETQYF. The rearrangement joins TRBV10-1 to TRBJ2-5; no clear D. The CDR3 totals 16 residues. V lost 2 bases to trimming and J lost 2 bases, with 15 bases between them. CDR1 WNHNN and CDR2 SYGVQD come from the germline V gene (reference sequence).

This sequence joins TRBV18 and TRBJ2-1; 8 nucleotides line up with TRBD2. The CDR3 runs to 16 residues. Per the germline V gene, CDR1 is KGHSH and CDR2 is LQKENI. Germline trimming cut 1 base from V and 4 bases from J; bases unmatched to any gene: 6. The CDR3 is CASSPQAGGAYNEQFF. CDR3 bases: TGTGCCAGCTCACCACAGGCCGGGGGGGCTTACAATGAGCAGTTCTTC.

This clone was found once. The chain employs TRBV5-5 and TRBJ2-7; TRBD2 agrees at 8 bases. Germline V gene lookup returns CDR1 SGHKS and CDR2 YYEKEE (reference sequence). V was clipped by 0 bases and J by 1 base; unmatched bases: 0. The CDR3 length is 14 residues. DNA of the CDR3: TGTGCCAGCAGCTTGGCGGGGGGGTCCTACGAGCAGTACTTC. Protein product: CASSLAGGSYEQYF.

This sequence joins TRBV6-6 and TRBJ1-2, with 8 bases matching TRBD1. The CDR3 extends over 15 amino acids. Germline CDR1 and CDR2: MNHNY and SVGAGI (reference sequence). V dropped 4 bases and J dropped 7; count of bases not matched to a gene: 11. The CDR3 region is CASSSPRGPRGGYTF. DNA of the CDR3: TGTGCCAGCAGTTCTCCCAGGGGGCCGAGGGGTGGCTACACCTTC.

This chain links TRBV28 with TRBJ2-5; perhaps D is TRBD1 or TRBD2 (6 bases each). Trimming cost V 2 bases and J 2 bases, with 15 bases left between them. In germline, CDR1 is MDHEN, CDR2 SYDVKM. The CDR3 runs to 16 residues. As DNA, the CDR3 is TGTGCCAGCAGTTTAAGGGGGGCGGAGCTACAAGAGACCCAGTACTTC. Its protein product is CASSLRGAELQETQYF.

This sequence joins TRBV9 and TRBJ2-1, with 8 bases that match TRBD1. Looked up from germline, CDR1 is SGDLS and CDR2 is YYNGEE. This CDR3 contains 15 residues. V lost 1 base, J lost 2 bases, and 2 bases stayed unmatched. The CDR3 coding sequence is TGTGCCAGCAGCGTATCAGGGGGCCCCTACAATGAGCAGTTCTTC. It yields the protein CASSVSGGPYNEQFF.

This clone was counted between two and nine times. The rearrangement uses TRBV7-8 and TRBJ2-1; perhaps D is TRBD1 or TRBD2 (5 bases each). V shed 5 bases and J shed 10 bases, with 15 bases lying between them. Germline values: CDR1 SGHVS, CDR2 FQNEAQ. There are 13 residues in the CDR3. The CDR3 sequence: CASSSRESGEQFF. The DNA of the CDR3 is TGTGCCAGCAGCAGCAGGGAGTCAGGCGAGCAGTTCTTC. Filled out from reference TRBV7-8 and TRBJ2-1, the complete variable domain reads GAGVSQSPRYKVAKRGQDVALRCDPISGHVSLFWYQQALGQGPEFLTYFQNEAQLDKSGLPSDRFFAERPEGSVSTLKIQRTQQEDSAVYLCASSSRESGEQFFGPGTRLTVL.

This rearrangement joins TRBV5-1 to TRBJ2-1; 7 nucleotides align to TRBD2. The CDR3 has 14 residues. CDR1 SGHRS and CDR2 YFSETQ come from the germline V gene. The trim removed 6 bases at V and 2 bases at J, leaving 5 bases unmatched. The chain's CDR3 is CASTASGAYNEQFF. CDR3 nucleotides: TGCGCCAGCACCGCCAGCGGGGCCTACAATGAGCAGTTCTTC. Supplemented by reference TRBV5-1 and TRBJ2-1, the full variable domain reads KAGVTQTPRYLIKTRGQQVTLSCSPISGHRSVSWYQQTPGQGLQFLFEYFSETQRNKGNFPGRFSGRQFSNSRSEMNVSTLELGDSALYLCASTASGAYNEQFFGPGTRLTVL.